The 3 T cell receptor beta chains below come from one sample, sequenced in a study of T cells in localized non-small cell lung cancer. TCRdb's copy holds only in-frame clones and misses some; the assay was immunoSEQ multiplex PCR. The table records tens of thousands of clones, about 83% of them present only once. The input for sequencing was peripheral blood, taken before any cancer treatment. Receptor source: a female donor at least 60 years old with stage II squamous cell lung carcinoma.

V usage is TRBV29-1 and J usage is TRBJ1-5; TRBD1 aligns across 7 bases. CDR3 length: 13 residues. With 3 bases clipped from V and 1 base from J, the junction kept 0 bases outside the gene matches. Germline values: CDR1 SQVTM, CDR2 ANQGSEA. The CDR3 is CSVETGSNQPQHF. CDR3 DNA sequence: TGCAGCGTTGAGACAGGGAGCAATCAGCCCCAGCATTTT.

The V call is TRBV4-1, the J call TRBJ2-3, with D perhaps TRBD2 (6 bases). CDR3 size: 19 residues. V was cut by 3 bases and J by 2 bases, with 24 bases left in between. CDR1 is MGHRA, CDR2 YSYEKL, per germline. The CDR3 here is CASSQGPPGGALTTDTQYF. CDR3 in DNA: TGCGCCAGCAGCCAGGGCCCCCCCGGCGGGGCCCTTACCACAGATACGCAGTATTTT.

The chain joins TRBV2 to TRBJ1-2, with D perhaps TRBD1 (6 bases). Trimming took off 7 bases at V and 2 bases at J, with 17 bases between the two ends. CDR1 SNHLY and CDR2 FYNNEI come from the germline V gene. CDR3 length equals 15 residues. The CDR3 loop is CASMFGGQRNYGYTF. DNA of the CDR3: TGTGCCAGCATGTTCGGTGGACAGAGAAACTATGGCTACACCTTC.